This T cell receptor (beta chain) was obtained from a study of cytomegalovirus exposure and HLA in healthy donors (dated by TCRdb to about 2017). Describing the broader study: An earlier analysis of roughly 630 of the donors reported 250 to 300 Gb of sequence data and 120 million or so unique TCR beta sequences from around 200 million T cells. The study aimed to test whether signatures of past pathogen exposure could be identified by cataloging public T cell receptors. A later genetic analysis took genome-wide SNP genotypes for about 55% of the roughly 670 donors and used that subset as a discovery cohort. Because of strong linkage in the cohort, a handful of DR-DQ haplotypes were treated as single units for association and clustering. Among about 360 genotyped donors of the cohort, an average of about 240,000 unique TCR beta nucleotide sequences were sequenced per donor, around a sixth of them non-productive. An earlier analysis of some 600 of the donors applied high-throughput TCR beta sequencing to assess whether each TCR beta V gene segment acted as functional or pseudogenic. A later analysis re-analyzed previously published TCR beta repertoires from approximately 700 donors and added high-resolution HLA genotyping to study TCR occurrence patterns. To predict cytomegalovirus infection status, the study brought together high-throughput TCR immunosequencing, statistical association of individual TCRs with disease status, and machine learning. An early release covering roughly 640 HLA-typed donors comprised approximately 300 gigabases of sequencing data and 85 million or so unique TCR sequences. Rather than using new phenotypic data, the later analysis identified candidate immune exposures from TCR beta sequences and from how often those sequences occurred across donors. Alongside the repertoire data, information on donor age, sex, ethnicity and CMV serostatus was compiled. Among the roughly 400 genotyped donors, approximately 77% belonged to the genetic ancestry cluster associated with self-reported Caucasian donors. Typing coverage varied by locus: roughly 629-630 donors for A, B, C, DRB1 and DQB1; about 520 for DQA1; some 610 for DPA1; under 490 for DPB1. The study profiled the T cell repertoires of about 720 subjects by immunosequencing and related them to cytomegalovirus serostatus. HLA typing included class I and class II loci at four-digit resolution. Along with the approximately 620-subject first cohort, a separate validation cohort of over a hundred different subjects was used. All discovery cohort repertoires had been generated on a single sequencing platform.

Libraries were constructed by the immunoSEQ multiplex PCR assay. For the multiplex PCR, a mixture combining 60 forward primers for TCR Vbeta segments and 13 reverse primers for TCR Jbeta segments was used. Amplification of the CDR3 region of rearranged TCR beta genes was performed with a multiplex PCR assay on genomic DNA. On the Illumina HiSeq System, the amplified TCR beta libraries were sequenced as 87-base-pair reads. Per the source publication's procedure: A later analysis counted some 74 million unique TCR beta chains across the approximately 700 repertoires, and around 9.9 million of these chains were shared by at least two donors. Raw reads were error-corrected and collapsed into unique sequences with a nearest-neighbor algorithm that merged closely related sequences to remove PCR and sequencing errors. Alignment of CDR3 sequences to IMGT reference sequences was used to assign V, D and J gene segments. For a sequence to be retained, a match of at least six nucleotides to both a V gene segment and a J gene segment was required. A rearrangement was called productive if the CDR3 had no stop codons and remained in frame with V and J, and every other rearrangement was called non-productive. Following IMGT convention, CDR3 was defined as the stretch from the second conserved V-encoded cysteine up to the conserved J-encoded phenylalanine. Sequences without an unambiguous match to a single V gene segment were excluded from the earlier analysis of about 600 of the donors. An earlier analysis of fewer than 750 of the donors called V segments functional above 56.7% productive rearrangements and segregating when the between-donor standard deviation exceeded 5%. A statistical classification framework was developed to diagnose cytomegalovirus status using the catalog of TCR beta chain sequences. A later analysis assigned V and J genes by comparing TCR nucleotide sequences with IMGT/GENE-DB human TR gene sequences. The TCRdist pipeline was used in a later analysis to assign CDR3 sequences and most-parsimonious VDJ recombination scenarios. In a later analysis, each TCR beta chain was defined by its CDR3 amino acid sequence together with its V-gene family, and reads lacking a unique V-gene family were excluded. As a way to deal with suspected cross-contamination and a sequencing artifact, a later analysis dropped more than 500 nucleotide sequences that were highly shared and had low generation probability. In a later analysis, a clonal expansion index was calculated for each public chain from normalized within-repertoire ranks of inferred template counts. Generation probabilities in a later analysis came from a VDJ recombination model fitted to out-of-frame rearrangements, and those results were checked against IGoR. Hypergeometric tests were used in a later analysis to score TCR-TCR, TCR-HLA and TCR-CMV co-occurrence, with a repertoire-size bias correction applied to the TCR pairs. In a later analysis, false discovery rates were estimated by permuting HLA or CMV assignments 20 times. In a later analysis, co-occurring TCRs were grouped using DBSCAN, and TCRdist sequence similarity was added for clustering within HLA-allele-positive subsets. Repertoires with fewer than 30,000 or more than 120,000 public chains were left out of co-occurrence clustering, as were five repertoires with anomalous nucleotide sharing. TCRdb holds this immuneACCESS table with in-frame rearrangements only. Some clones are missing; in checked studies, unresolved V genes explain under half, and the rest has no known cause. That table gives V, J and clone size, and the DNA gave D and trimming. This sample comprises roughly 150,000 clones, around 83% of them detected only once. About 2.5% of the sample goes to the ten largest clones.

From V the trimming removes 7 bases and from J it removes 8 bases, while the gene matches leave 12 bases of the junction unaccounted for. From the cysteine up to the phenylalanine, the CDR3 has a length of 15 residues. Only the CDR3 region is kept as DNA, spanning 45 bases read in frame from base 1. CDR1 SEHNR and CDR2 FQNEAQ are derived from the germline V gene (reference sequence). The cohort consisted of hundreds of healthy bone marrow donors. Cohort members were all nominally healthy when sampled, although unrecorded immune exposures were likely present. The donor was CMV seropositive and belonged to the group of 250 to 300 seropositive cohort members. A peripheral blood sample was collected from each donor, and TCR beta sequencing was performed on peripheral blood mononuclear cells. Genomic DNA extraction from the blood cell samples was performed with the Qiagen DNeasy Blood Extraction Kit. Study-level results and caveats: In vitro tests confirmed that a few of the cytomegalovirus-associated TCR beta chains recognize cytomegalovirus antigens. Only TCR beta chains were sequenced in this cohort, and the absence of alpha or paired-chain data limited detectable features. In a later analysis, TCR association rates were found to vary across HLA loci, with the most associated TCRs seen for DRB1 alleles and the fewest for HLA-C alleles. Broadly in line with IMGT annotations, most TCR beta V segments showed up in productive rearrangements about 87% or about 30% of the time in an earlier analysis of approximately 600 of the donors. A cluster of highly shared sequence variants was judged likely to be a technical artifact of the sequencing pipeline. A further reported finding was that TCR beta sequences accurately predicted the HLA-A and HLA-B alleles for most subjects in the first cohort. Specific HLA alleles were associated with 18,000 or so TCR beta sequences at a false discovery rate of 0.05 in a later analysis. Across donors, most TCR sequences were observed very rarely, whereas some public TCRs were present in many individuals. Linkage disequilibrium might explain the correlated functional status among segregating V segments, but an unknown experimental factor could not be excluded. Because the 87-base-pair reads could not distinguish some IMGT-functional V segments, including TRBV6-2 and TRBV6-3, those segments were excluded. Because some donors lacked HLA typing at each locus, the association tests relied only on the typed subset. Approximately 16 rarely observed V segments, including chromosome 9 orphons, were excluded from the earlier analysis of several hundred of the donors because counts were too low. The study gave a list of roughly 150 TCR beta chains associated with cytomegalovirus. A later genetic analysis associated a missense DCLRE1C variant with V-gene and J-gene trimming of TCR beta chains, and an independent cohort replicated the association. Sequencing depth was assumed to be roughly uniform across donors in the presence/absence analyses, though that assumption may not hold. The classifier was reported to diagnose cytomegalovirus status with high specificity and sensitivity in both the original and validation cohorts. Strong co-occurrence of HLA alleles, especially DR and DQ, made assigning TCR associations to individual alleles difficult. In a later genetic analysis, fewer N-insertions in productive TCRs were reported among donors in an Asian-associated ancestry cluster than the roughly 700-donor mean. In a later analysis, HLA-associated TCR beta chains showed more clonal expansion and lower generation probabilities than non-associated chains that were equally common. The authors suggested that the approach could potentially be generalized to other disease states and immunological phenotypes. A later analysis found that most CMV-associated TCR beta chains appeared HLA-restricted, with HLA associations seemingly driven largely by CMV exposure. Immune exposure information for the cohort was limited to CMV serostatus. A later analysis reported that several top co-occurrence clusters appeared linked to parvovirus B19, influenza, CMV and Epstein-Barr virus.

In regard to this clone: What antigen it recognizes has not been identified. One base away there is no much larger clone; base qualities are not given.

This clonotype was obtained from a man aged 25 to 45 in good health and CMV-seropositive. Material for sequencing was PBMCs. Recombination connected TRBV7-9 to TRBJ1-4; TRBD1 aligns with 8 central bases. The CDR3 region has the sequence CASTGQGETREKLFF. The DNA sequence follows: TGTGCCAGCACCGGACAGGGAGAGACTCGGGAAAAACTGTTTTTT.